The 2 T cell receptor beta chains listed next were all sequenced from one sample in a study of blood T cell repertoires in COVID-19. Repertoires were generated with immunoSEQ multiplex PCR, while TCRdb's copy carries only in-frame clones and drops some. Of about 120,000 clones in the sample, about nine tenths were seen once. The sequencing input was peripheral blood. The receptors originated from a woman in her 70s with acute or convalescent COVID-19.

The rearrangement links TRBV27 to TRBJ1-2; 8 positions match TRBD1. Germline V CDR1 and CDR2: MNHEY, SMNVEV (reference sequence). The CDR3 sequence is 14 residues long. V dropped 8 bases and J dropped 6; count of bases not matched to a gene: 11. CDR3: CASGRQGPLDGYTF. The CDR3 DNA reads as TGTGCCAGCGGAAGACAGGGGCCTCTTGATGGCTACACCTTC.

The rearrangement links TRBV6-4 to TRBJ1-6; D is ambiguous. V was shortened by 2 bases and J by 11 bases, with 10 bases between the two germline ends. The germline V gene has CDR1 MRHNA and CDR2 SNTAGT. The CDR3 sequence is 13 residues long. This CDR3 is CASSDNNRAPLHF. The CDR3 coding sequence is TGTGCCAGCAGTGACAACAACCGGGCACCCCTCCACTTT.